These 22 T cell receptor beta chains share one sample of origin, sequenced in a study of post-analysis software for immune sequencing data. Sequencing libraries made from TCR beta cDNA carried unique molecular identifiers. TCRdb called the PCR reads again in MiXCR, with one record for every CDR3 protein. Of over 700,000 distinct CDR3 sequences in the sample, 25% to 30% were seen once. Antigen specificity for these receptors is unknown. Study-level results: When patients were compared with controls, about five TRBV segments were more frequent, TRBV5-6, TRBV5-1 and TRBV20-1 among them.

Sequencing used blood. The receptors shown here come from a girl aged 5-17 years with multiple sclerosis.

The chain links TRBV7-2 to TRBJ2-2, with 14 bases identical to TRBD2. The germline gives CDR1 SGHTA, CDR2 FQGNSA. V dropped 2 bases and J dropped 5; count of bases not matched to a gene: 7. The CDR3 is 18 residues long. The CDR3 nucleotides read TGTGCCAGCAGCTTAAGAGGGACTAGCGGGGGTAGGACCGGGGAGCTGTTTTTT. Protein product: CASSLRGTSGGRTGELFF.

CDR3 sequence (DNA): TGTGCCAGCAGCTTATCCGGAAATGAAGCTTTCTTT. Protein: CASSLSGNEAFF. This sequence joins TRBV7-9 and TRBJ1-1; D is unresolved. Germline V gene lookup returns CDR1 SEHNR and CDR2 FQNEAQ (reference sequence). The CDR3 totals 12 residues. Trimming stripped 2 bases from V and 7 bases from J, with 8 bases between.

V gene TRBV7-9 combines with J gene TRBJ2-5, with D perhaps TRBD2 (6 bases). Germline V lookup: CDR1 SEHNR, CDR2 FQNEAQ (reference sequence). The CDR3 totals 14 residues. V lost 6 bases and J lost 5, with 16 bases in between. The CDR3 region has the DNA TGTGCCAGCAGTCAGACTAGATACCCGGAGACCCAGTACTTC. It yields the protein CASSQTRYPETQYF.

A word on this clonotype: A junction end diverges from the germline sequence, so it may reflect a read error. The CDR3 protein is CASSPSGQGLSYSEQFF. The CDR3 DNA reads as TGTGCCAGCAGTCCCTCGGGACAGGGCCTCTCCTACAGTGAGCAGTTCTTC. The chain combines TRBV28 with TRBJ2-1; 9 bases agree with TRBD1. Per germline, CDR1 MDHEN and CDR2 SYDVKM. The CDR3 is made up of 17 amino acids.

This clonotype was seen more than once but under ten times. The chain carries TRBV28 and TRBJ2-5; D not certain. Trimming cost V 3 bases and J 7 bases, with 15 bases left between them. The length of the CDR3 is 14 residues. Germline V CDR1 and CDR2: MDHEN, SYDVKM. The chain's CDR3 is CASSFQAGPATQYF. The CDR3 DNA sequence: TGTGCCAGCAGTTTTCAAGCCGGGCCGGCGACCCAGTACTTC.

The chain recombines TRBV12-3 or TRBV12-4 with TRBJ2-5, with 8 nucleotides matching TRBD1. J lost 2 bases, V lost 5 bases, and 4 bases had no gene match. The CDR3 is 14 residues long. CDR3 nucleotide sequence: TGTGCCAGCAGTAGACAGGGGTTACAAGAGACCCAGTACTTC. Its translation is CASSRQGLQETQYF.

This clonotype occurred a few times. V usage is TRBV5-4 and J usage is TRBJ2-5; the match to TRBD1 covers 7 bases. The J segment lost 4 bases and the V segment lost 4 bases, leaving 13 bases of the junction unmatched. Germline CDR1 and CDR2: SGHNT and YYREEE (reference sequence). The CDR3 loop spans 16 amino acids. DNA for the CDR3: TGTGCCAGCAGCCCAGGGGACAGTGCCCGACGAGAGACCCAGTACTTC. It yields the protein CASSPGDSARRETQYF. Based on the CDR3 plus reference TRBV5-4 and TRBJ2-5, the full variable domain is ETGVTQSPTHLIKTRGQQVTLRCSSQSGHNTVSWYQQALGQGPQFIFQYYREEENGRGNFPPRFSGLQFPNYSSELNVNALELDDSALYLCASSPGDSARRETQYFGPGTRLLVL.

The J gene is TRBJ2-4, the V gene TRBV20-1; D possibly corresponds to TRBD1 (6 bases). The germline V gene encodes CDR1 DFQATT and CDR2 SNEGSKA (reference sequence). The CDR3 has 17 amino acids. V dropped 4 bases and J dropped 2 bases, with 21 bases sitting between them. DNA for the CDR3: TGCAGTGCTACCGGGACAATGGTGGGGGTATCCAAAAACATTCAGTACTTC. It is translated as CSATGTMVGVSKNIQYF.

This clonotype was seen a few times. The chain has TRBV20-1 and TRBJ2-5; 8 bases map to TRBD2. The trim removed 1 base at V and 9 bases at J, leaving 7 bases unmatched. The CDR3 has 13 amino acids. Germline V gene lookup returns CDR1 DFQATT and CDR2 SNEGSKA (reference sequence). The CDR3 is CSARASGLEAQYF. The CDR3 coding sequence is TGCAGTGCTAGAGCTAGCGGGCTGGAGGCCCAGTACTTC.

CDR3 nucleotides: TGCAATGCCCCCCACAGGCTACTATACGAGCAGTACTTC. This encodes CNAPHRLLYEQYF. The genes are TRBV20-1 and TRBJ2-5, with D possibly TRBD1 on 5 matching bases. Near its end, the DNA agrees better with TRBJ2-7, so the J call may be wrong. In germline, CDR1 is DFQATT, CDR2 SNEGSKA (reference sequence). The CDR3 runs to 13 residues.

The table lists this clonotype with a count of one. The chain couples TRBV7-2 to TRBJ2-5; D is uncertain. The CDR3 is 18 amino acids. Germline V gene lookup returns CDR1 SGHTA and CDR2 FQGNSA. Trimming took off 2 bases at V and 11 bases at J, with 30 bases between the two ends. CDR3: CASSLRLSRQVRNNEQYF. CDR3 coding DNA: TGTGCCAGCAGCTTAAGATTATCTCGGCAGGTTCGGAACAATGAGCAGTACTTC.

Only a few counts were recorded for this clonotype. The chain has TRBV11-3 and TRBJ2-7, with D uncertain. Germline V gene data show CDR1 as SGHNT and CDR2 as YENEEA. V dropped 1 base and J dropped 6 bases, with 13 bases sitting between them. This CDR3 has 14 residues. CDR3 sequence: CASSLGLGVGEQYF. For the CDR3, the DNA is TGTGCCAGCAGCTTAGGTCTGGGCGTTGGCGAGCAGTACTTC.

The V call is TRBV6-5, the J call TRBJ1-2; possibly TRBD1 for D (5 bases). This CDR3 region has 15 residues. Germline lookup yields CDR1 MNHEY and CDR2 SVGAGI. The V end lost 2 bases, the J end lost 5 bases, and 15 bases lay between the germline ends. The CDR3 sequence is CASSYGTERAYGYTF. As DNA, the CDR3 is TGTGCCAGCAGTTACGGGACCGAACGGGCGTATGGCTACACCTTC.

The CDR3 sequence is CSAKKGTSEETQYF. Here the CDR3 DNA reads TGCAGTGCTAAGAAAGGGACTAGCGAAGAGACCCAGTACTTC. The rearrangement links TRBV20-1 to TRBJ2-5, with 10 bases lining up with TRBD2. V trimming: 4 bases; J trimming: 3 bases; junction bases outside the gene matches: 5. CDR1 is DFQATT and CDR2 is SNEGSKA in the germline V gene (reference sequence). The CDR3 is made up of 14 amino acids.

The table lists this clonotype with a few counts. This rearrangement joins TRBV5-1 to TRBJ2-1; 11 nucleotides agree with TRBD2. V trimming: 3 bases; J trimming: 4 bases; junction bases outside the gene matches: 6. CDR3 size: 16 residues. Germline CDR1 and CDR2: SGHRS and YFSETQ. The CDR3 sequence is CASSWTASGRYNEQFF. As DNA, the CDR3 is TGCGCCAGCAGCTGGACTGCTAGCGGGAGGTACAATGAGCAGTTCTTC.

The chain couples TRBV10-3 to TRBJ2-7; a possible D gene is TRBD2 (6 bases). The length of the CDR3 is 12 residues. The germline CDR1 and CDR2 sequences are ENHRY and SYGVKD. Between the trimmed V and J ends, which lost 10 bases and 6 bases, there was a span of 16 bases. CDR3 bases: TGTGCCACCACCGGGACTCCCTCCGAGCAGTACTTC. As protein: CATTGTPSEQYF.

There are a few counts of this clonotype. The V and J genes are TRBV18 and TRBJ1-2; no reliable D call. This CDR3 spans 13 amino acids. From germline, CDR1 is KGHSH and CDR2 LQKENI. V was clipped by 1 base and J by 2 bases, with 5 bases between them. The CDR3 sequence: CASSPLENYGYTF. In DNA, the CDR3 is TGTGCCAGCTCACCACTGGAGAACTATGGCTACACCTTC.

This clonotype was observed at least ten times. The chain links TRBV29-1 to TRBJ1-2, with a tentative D call TRBD1 (5 bases). This CDR3 region has 14 residues. The V end lost 4 bases, the J end lost 2 bases, and 14 bases lay between the germline ends. Germline CDR1 is SQVTM and CDR2 is ANQGSEA. The CDR3 sequence is CSVGAGTPNYGYTF. The CDR3 DNA reads as TGCAGCGTTGGAGCGGGGACGCCAAACTATGGCTACACCTTC.

The table lists this clonotype with many counts. The genes are TRBV29-1 and TRBJ2-3; 9 bases line up with TRBD1. V dropped 6 bases and J dropped 4; count of bases not matched to a gene: 8. Germline V gene data show CDR1 as SQVTM and CDR2 as ANQGSEA. The CDR3 has 14 amino acids. DNA of the CDR3: TGCAGCGTAGGCAAAACAGGGGGCGCAGATACGCAGTATTTT. It translates to CSVGKTGGADTQYF.

This clonotype was counted at least ten times. CDR3 DNA sequence: TGTGCCAGCAGACTAGCGGGTACCTACGAGCAGTACTTC. The encoded protein is CASRLAGTYEQYF. The chain couples TRBV7-2 to TRBJ2-7; TRBD2 matches at 9 bases. Trimming took 6 bases from V and 2 from J; bases not matched to a gene: 2. Germline assignment: CDR1 SGHTA and CDR2 FQGNSA. CDR3 size: 13 residues. The full variable domain, in which reference TRBV7-2 and TRBJ2-7 provide the parts outside the CDR3, is GAGVSQSPSNKVTEKGKDVELRCDPISGHTALYWYRQSLGQGLEFLIYFQGNSAPDKSGLPSDRFSAERTGGSVSTLTIQRTQQEDSAVYLCASRLAGTYEQYFGPGTRLTVT.

This chain joins TRBV6-2 or TRBV6-3 and TRBJ2-4, with D perhaps matching TRBD1 (6 bases). Germline V gene data show CDR1 as MNHEY and CDR2 as SVGEGT. The CDR3 sequence is 17 residues long. Trimming took 6 bases from V and 8 from J, leaving 26 bases between them. The CDR3: CASRDLAGVGDGDIQYF. CDR3 sequence (DNA): TGTGCCAGCAGGGACTTAGCAGGGGTAGGTGACGGTGACATTCAGTACTTC.

CDR3 sequence (DNA): TGCAGTGCTAGAGTGTGGCGGGAGACCTCCTACAATGAGCAGTTCTTC. As protein: CSARVWRETSYNEQFF. The V gene is TRBV20-1, the J gene TRBJ2-1; 7 positions match TRBD2. The CDR3 loop spans 16 amino acids. Germline CDR1 and CDR2: DFQATT and SNEGSKA (reference sequence). V gave up 1 base and J gave up 0 bases; unmatched junction bases: 6.